The source of this TCR beta chain is a study of graft-versus-host responses after intestinal transplantation. This clone occurred once. The target antigen is unknown. Produced via immunoSEQ multiplex PCR; TCRdb's table is partial and in-frame only. The data contain 150,000 or so clones, about 90% of them singletons. The CDR3 totals 14 residues. With 1 base removed from V and 6 bases from J, the gap between germline ends came to 9 bases. Germline V gene lookup returns CDR1 LGHNA and CDR2 YSLEER. Material: unstimulated CD4+ T cells sorted from spleen or lymph node cells, obtained before intestinal transplant. This chain joins TRBV4-3 and TRBJ1-4; D remains ambiguous. The sequence came from a human donor who received an intestinal transplant. This CDR3 is CASSQASPYEKLFF. CDR3 nucleotide sequence: TGCGCCAGCAGCCAAGCCTCACCCTATGAAAAACTGTTTTTT.